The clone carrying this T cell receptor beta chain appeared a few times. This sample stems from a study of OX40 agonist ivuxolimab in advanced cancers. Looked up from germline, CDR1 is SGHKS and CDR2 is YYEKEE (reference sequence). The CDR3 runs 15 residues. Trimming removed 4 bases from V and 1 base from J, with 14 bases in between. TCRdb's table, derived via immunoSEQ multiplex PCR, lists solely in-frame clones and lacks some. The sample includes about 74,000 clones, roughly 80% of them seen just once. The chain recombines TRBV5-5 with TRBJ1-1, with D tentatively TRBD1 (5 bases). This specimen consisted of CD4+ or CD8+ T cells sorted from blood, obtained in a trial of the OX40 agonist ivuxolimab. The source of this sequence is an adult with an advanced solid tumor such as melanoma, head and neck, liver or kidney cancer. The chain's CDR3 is CASSASLGANTEAFF. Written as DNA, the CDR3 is TGTGCCAGCAGCGCTAGTCTAGGGGCGAACACTGAAGCTTTCTTT.